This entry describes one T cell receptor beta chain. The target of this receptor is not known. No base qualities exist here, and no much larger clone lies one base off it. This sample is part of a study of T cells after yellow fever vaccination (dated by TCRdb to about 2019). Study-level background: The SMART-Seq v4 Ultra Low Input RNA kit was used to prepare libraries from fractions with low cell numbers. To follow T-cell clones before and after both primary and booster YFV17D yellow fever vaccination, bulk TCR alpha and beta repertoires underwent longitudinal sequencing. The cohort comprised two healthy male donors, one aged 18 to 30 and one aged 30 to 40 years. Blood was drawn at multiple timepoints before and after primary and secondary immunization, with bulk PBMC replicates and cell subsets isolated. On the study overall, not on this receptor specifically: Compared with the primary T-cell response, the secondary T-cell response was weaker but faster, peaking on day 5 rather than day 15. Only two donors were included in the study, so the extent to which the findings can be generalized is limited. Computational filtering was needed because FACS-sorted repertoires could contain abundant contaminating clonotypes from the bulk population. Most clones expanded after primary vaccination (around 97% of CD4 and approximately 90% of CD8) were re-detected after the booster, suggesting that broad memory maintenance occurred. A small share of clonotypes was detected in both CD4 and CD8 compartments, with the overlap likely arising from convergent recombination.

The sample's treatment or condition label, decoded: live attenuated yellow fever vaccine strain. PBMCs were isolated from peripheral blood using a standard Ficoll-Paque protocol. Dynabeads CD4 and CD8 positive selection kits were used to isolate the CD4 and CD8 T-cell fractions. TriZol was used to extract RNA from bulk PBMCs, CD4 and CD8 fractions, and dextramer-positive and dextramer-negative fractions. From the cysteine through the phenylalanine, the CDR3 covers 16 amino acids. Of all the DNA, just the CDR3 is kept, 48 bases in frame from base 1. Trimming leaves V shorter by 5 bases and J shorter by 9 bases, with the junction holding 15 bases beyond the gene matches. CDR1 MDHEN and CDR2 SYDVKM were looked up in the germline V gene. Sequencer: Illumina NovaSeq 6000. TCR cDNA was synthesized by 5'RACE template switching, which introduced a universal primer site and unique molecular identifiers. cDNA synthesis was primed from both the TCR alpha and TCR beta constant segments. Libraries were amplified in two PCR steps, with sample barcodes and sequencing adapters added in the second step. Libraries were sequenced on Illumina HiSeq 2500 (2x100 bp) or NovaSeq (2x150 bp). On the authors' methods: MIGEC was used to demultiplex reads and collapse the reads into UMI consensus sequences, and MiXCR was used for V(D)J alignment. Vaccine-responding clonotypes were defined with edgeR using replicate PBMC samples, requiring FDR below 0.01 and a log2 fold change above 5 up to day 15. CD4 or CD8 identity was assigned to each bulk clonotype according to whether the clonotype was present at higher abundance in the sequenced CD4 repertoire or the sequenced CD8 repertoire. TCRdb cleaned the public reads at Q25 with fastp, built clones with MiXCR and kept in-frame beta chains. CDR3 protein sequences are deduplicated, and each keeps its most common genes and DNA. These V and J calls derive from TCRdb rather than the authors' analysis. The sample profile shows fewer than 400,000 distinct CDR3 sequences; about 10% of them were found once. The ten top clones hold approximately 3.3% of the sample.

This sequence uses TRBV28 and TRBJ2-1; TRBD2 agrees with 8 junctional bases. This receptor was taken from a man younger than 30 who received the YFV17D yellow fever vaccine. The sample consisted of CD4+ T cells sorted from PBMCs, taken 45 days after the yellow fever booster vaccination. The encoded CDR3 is CASSPWAGGSGSEQFF. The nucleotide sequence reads TGTGCCAGCAGTCCATGGGCGGGGGGCTCAGGTAGTGAGCAGTTCTTC.